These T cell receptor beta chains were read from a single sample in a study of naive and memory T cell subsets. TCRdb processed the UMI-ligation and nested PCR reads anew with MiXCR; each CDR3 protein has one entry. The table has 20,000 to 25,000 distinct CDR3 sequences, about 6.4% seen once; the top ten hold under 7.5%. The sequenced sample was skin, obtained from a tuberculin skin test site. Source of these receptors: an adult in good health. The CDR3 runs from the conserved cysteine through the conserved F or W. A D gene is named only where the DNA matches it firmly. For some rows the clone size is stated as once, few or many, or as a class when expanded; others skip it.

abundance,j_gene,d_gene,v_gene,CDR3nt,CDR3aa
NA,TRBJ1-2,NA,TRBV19,TGTGCCAGTACTCCTTTGGGACCGGGAGGCTATGGCTACACCTTC,CASTPLGPGGYGYTF
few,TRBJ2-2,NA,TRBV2,TGTGCCAGCAGTGAATATGGTAGCCGATACTCGAACACCGGGGAGCTGTTTTTT,CASSEYGSRYSNTGELFF
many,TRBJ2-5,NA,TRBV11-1,TGTGCCAGCAGCCCACCCACTACTTCGGGAAAGACCCAGTACTTC,CASSPPTTSGKTQYF
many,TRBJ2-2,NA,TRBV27,TGTGCCAGCAGTCTCATAGGGGGAACGGGCACCGGGGAGCTGTTTTTT,CASSLIGGTGTGELFF
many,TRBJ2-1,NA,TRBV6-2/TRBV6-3,TGTGCCAGCAGTTATCTCGGCAATGAGCAGTTCTTC,CASSYLGNEQFF
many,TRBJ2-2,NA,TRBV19,TGTGCCAGTAGTATGATTGGGGAAAACACCGGGGAGCTGTTTTTT,CASSMIGENTGELFF
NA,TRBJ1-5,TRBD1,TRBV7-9,TGTGCCAGCAGCCTGACGTCCTCCGGGACAGGGGTCCCTCAGCCCCAGCATTTT,CASSLTSSGTGVPQPQHF
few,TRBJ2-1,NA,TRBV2,TGTGCCAGCAGCGTCCTAGGACTCAGAAACCACAATGAGCAGTTCTTC,CASSVLGLRNHNEQFF
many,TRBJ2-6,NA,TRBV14,TGTGCCAGCAGCCAATGGGCGGGCGGGGCCAACGTCCTGACTTTC,CASSQWAGGANVLTF
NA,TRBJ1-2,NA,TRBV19,TGTGCCAGTAGTATTTCAGAACAGTATGGCTACACCTTC,CASSISEQYGYTF
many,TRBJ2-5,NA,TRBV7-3,TGTGCCAGCAGCTTAAAGGAGACCCAGTACTTC,CASSLKETQYF
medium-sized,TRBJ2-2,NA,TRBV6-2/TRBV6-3,TGTGCCAGCAGTTTGATGTACACCGGGGAGCTGTTTTTT,CASSLMYTGELFF
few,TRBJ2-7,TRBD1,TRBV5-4,TGTGCCAGCAGCTCCCCCGCGACAGGGGCAATCTCTGACGAGCAGTACTTC,CASSSPATGAISDEQYF
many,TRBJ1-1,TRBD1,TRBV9,TGTGCCAGCAGCCCCCGACAGGGTTTGCTTTCAGGCACTGAAGCTTTCTTT,CASSPRQGLLSGTEAFF
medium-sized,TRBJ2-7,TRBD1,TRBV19,TGTGCCAGTAGAGGGACAGAGACCTACGAGCAGTACTTC,CASRGTETYEQYF
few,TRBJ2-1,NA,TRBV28,TGTGCCAGCTGCGTTCCGGCGGCTTTTCCCTACAATGAGCAGTTCTTC,CASCVPAAFPYNEQFF
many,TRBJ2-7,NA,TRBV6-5,TGTGCCAGCAGCCCGGGACTCCACGAGCAGTACTTC,CASSPGLHEQYF
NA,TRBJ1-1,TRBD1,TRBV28,TGTGCCAGCAGTTTAGATGGGGACAGGGGGCGTGGTGCGGCTTTCTTT,CASSLDGDRGRGAAFF
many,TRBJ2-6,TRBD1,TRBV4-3,TGCGCCAGCAGCCAAAACCCGTCCCAGGGGGCCGGGGCCAACGTCCTGACTTTC,CASSQNPSQGAGANVLTF
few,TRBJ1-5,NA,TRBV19,TGTGCCAGTAGTAGCTACAGGAATAGCAATCAGCCCCAGCATTTT,CASSSYRNSNQPQHF
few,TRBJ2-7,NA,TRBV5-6,TGTGCCAGCAGCTTGGAAAGGGGGTGGGAGCAGTACTTC,CASSLERGWEQYF
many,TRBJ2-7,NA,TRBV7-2,TGTGCCAGCAGCCCCGGGGGTATCGAGCAGTACTTC,CASSPGGIEQYF
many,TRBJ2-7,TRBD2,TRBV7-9,TGTGCCAGCGGAGCGGGAGTCGAGCAGTACTTC,CASGAGVEQYF